This TCR beta chain originates from a study of Graves' ophthalmopathy and Graves' hyperthyroidism. RNA served as the template for amplifying TCR beta CDR3 regions. Second-round multiplex PCR came after a first-round RT-PCR that employed HTBI primers. TCRdb re-called the multiplex PCR reads through MiXCR, storing one row per CDR3 protein. This sample has some 360,000 distinct CDR3 sequences, with about 15% found just once. This clonotype was found a few times. One junction end does not reproduce the germline sequence, and a read error may be involved. The sequence was collected from an adult woman with stable Graves' hyperthyroidism. Sequencing used peripheral blood.

Written as DNA, the CDR3 is TGCAGCGTTGACTCCGGGACAGGGTACGAGCAGTGCTTC. It is translated as CSVDSGTGYEQCF. The V and J genes are TRBV29-1 and TRBJ2-7, with 9 bases lining up with TRBD1. This CDR3 comprises 13 residues. The germline V gene encodes CDR1 SQVTM and CDR2 ANQGSEA.